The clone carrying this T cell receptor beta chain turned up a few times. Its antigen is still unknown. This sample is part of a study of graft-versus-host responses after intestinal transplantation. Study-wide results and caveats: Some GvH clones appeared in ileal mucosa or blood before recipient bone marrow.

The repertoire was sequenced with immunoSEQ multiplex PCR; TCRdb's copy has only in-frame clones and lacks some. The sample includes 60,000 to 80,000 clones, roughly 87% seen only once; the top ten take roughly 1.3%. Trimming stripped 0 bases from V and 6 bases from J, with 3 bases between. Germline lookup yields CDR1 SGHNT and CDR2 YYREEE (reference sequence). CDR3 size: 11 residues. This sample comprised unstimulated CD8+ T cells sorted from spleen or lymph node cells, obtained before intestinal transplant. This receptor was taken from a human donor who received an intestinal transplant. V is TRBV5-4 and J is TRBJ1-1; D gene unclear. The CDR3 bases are TGTGCCAGCAGCTTGGGAGCTGAAGCTTTCTTT. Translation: CASSLGAEAFF.